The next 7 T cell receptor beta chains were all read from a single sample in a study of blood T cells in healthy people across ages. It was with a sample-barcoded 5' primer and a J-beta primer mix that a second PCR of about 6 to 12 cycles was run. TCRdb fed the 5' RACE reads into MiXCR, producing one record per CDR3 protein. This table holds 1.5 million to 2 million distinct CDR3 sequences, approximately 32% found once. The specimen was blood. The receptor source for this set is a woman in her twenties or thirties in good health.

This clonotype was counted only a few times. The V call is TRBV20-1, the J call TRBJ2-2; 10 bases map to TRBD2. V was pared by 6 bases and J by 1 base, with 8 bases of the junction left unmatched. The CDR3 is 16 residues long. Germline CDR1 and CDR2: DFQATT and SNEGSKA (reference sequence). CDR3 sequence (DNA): TGCAGTGCCAGGGGACTAGCGAATGTGAACACCGGGGAGCTGTTTTTT. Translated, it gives CSARGLANVNTGELFF.

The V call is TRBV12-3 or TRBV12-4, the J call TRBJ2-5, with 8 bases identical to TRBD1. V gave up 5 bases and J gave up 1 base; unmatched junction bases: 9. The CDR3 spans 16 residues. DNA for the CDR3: TGTGCCAGCAGTCTTTACAGGGGGGTAAGCCAAGAGACCCAGTACTTC. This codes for CASSLYRGVSQETQYF.

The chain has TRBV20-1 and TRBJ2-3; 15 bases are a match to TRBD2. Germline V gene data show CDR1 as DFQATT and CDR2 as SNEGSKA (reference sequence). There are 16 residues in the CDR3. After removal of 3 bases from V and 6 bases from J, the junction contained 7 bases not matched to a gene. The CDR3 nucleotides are TGCAGTGCTAGCGGGACTAGCGGGGGGTTTTTGGATACGCAGTATTTT. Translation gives CSASGTSGGFLDTQYF.

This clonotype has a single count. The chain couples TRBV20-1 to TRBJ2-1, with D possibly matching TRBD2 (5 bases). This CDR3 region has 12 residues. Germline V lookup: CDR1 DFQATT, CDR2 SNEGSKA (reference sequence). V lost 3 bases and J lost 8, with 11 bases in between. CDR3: CSASGVTDEQFF. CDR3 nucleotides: TGCAGTGCTAGCGGGGTTACGGATGAGCAGTTCTTC.

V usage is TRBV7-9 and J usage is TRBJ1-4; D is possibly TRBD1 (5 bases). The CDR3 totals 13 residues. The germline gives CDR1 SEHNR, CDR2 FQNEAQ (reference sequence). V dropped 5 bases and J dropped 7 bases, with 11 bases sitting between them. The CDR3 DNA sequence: TGTGCCAGCAGCCTCGCAGGGTTTGAAAAACTGTTTTTT. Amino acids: CASSLAGFEKLFF.

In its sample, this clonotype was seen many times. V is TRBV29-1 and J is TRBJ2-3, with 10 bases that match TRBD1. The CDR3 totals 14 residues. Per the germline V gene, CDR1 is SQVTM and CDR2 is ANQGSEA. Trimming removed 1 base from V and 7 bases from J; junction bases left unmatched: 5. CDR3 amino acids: CSVEGTGGRYTQYF. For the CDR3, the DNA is TGCAGCGTTGAAGGGACAGGGGGTCGGTATACGCAGTATTTT.

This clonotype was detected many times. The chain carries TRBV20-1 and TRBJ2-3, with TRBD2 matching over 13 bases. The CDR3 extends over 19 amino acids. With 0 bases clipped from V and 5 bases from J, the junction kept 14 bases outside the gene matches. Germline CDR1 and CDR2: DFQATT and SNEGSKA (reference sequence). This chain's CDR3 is CSARDRPLGLAGVRDTQYF. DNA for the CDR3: TGCAGTGCTAGAGATAGACCGCTCGGACTAGCGGGGGTTCGAGATACGCAGTATTTT.